The text below deals with one TCR beta chain. The data were obtained in a study of shared clonotypes between healthy human individuals. Naive CD8 cells, CD45RO-negative and positively selected for CCR7, excluded terminally differentiated effector memory CD45RA+ cells. The CDR3 covers 16 residues. Germline V gene lookup returns CDR1 MGHDK and CDR2 SYGVNS. V gave up 5 bases and J gave up 5 bases, with 19 bases separating them. Profiled with immunoSEQ multiplex PCR; TCRdb holds only in-frame clones, not every one. The profile covers about 2.2 million clones, with more than 85% appearing a single time and 1.5% to 2% taken by the ten largest.

V gene TRBV25-1 combines with J gene TRBJ2-1; D might be TRBD2 (6 bases). The sequence came from a man aged 18-30 years in good health. Some clones in this sample may be carry-over from other donors' samples. The sequenced material came from naive CD8+ T cells from PBMCs. This CDR3 is CASSPGAQNPHNEQFF. CDR3 in DNA: TGTGCCAGCAGTCCGGGAGCCCAAAACCCACACAATGAGCAGTTCTTC.